The 10 T cell receptor beta chains listed next were all sequenced from one sample in a study of shared clonotypes between healthy human individuals (dated by TCRdb to about 2020). CD8 naive samples were CD45RO-negative cells positively selected for CCR7, giving a CD45RA+CCR7+ population that excluded TemRA cells. The method behind the library was the immunoSEQ multiplex PCR assay. TCRdb took this table from immuneACCESS and kept in-frame rearrangements with V and J called. Such tables lack part of the clones; where checked against another copy, unresolved V genes explain under half of the gap, and the rest is unexplained. In this sample the table shows roughly 2 million clones, approximately 94% of which occur a single time. The ten largest clones capture 1.1% of the sample. What was sequenced was naive CD8+ T cells sorted from blood. The cell subset or site label on this specimen signifies: CD45RA+CCR7+. These receptors came from a man aged 18-30 years in good health.

This clone has more than one count but fewer than ten. The gene calls are TRBV6-1 and TRBJ1-2; D possibly corresponds to TRBD1 (5 bases). Trimming took 1 base from V and 0 from J, leaving 9 bases between them. Germline V lookup: CDR1 MNHNS, CDR2 SASEGT. The CDR3 sequence is 15 residues long. CDR3: CASSEGAGTNYGYTF. The CDR3 coding sequence is TGTGCCAGCAGTGAAGGGGCAGGGACTAACTATGGCTACACCTTC.

The chain is built from TRBV5-4 and TRBJ2-2; 9 nucleotides agree with TRBD1. Per the germline V gene, CDR1 is SGHNT and CDR2 is YYREEE (reference sequence). The V and J ends lost 6 bases and 5 bases, in that order; junction bases with no gene match: 8. CDR3 length: 15 amino acids. The CDR3 DNA reads as TGTGCCAGCATGTTACAGGGGGCATGGACCGGGGAGCTGTTTTTT. The encoded protein is CASMLQGAWTGELFF.

This clone has just a few counts. This sequence joins TRBV6-5 and TRBJ2-7; 11 positions match TRBD1. Germline V gives CDR1 MNHEY, CDR2 SVGAGI. J lost 7 bases, V lost 8 bases, and 7 bases had no gene match. The CDR3 extends over 13 amino acids. The CDR3 spells CASLGQGAREQYF. The CDR3 DNA reads TGTGCCAGCCTCGGACAGGGGGCGCGGGAGCAGTACTTC.

This rearrangement joins TRBV5-4 to TRBJ1-2, with D possibly being TRBD1 (6 bases). CDR1 and CDR2 from the germline V gene are SGHNT and YYREEE (reference sequence). Trimming pared 5 bases from V and 6 bases from J, leaving 14 bases between. CDR3 length equals 13 residues. The CDR3 loop is CASRERDNNGYTF. CDR3 nucleotides: TGTGCCAGCAGAGAACGGGACAATAATGGCTACACCTTC.

The chain is built from TRBV6-5 and TRBJ1-5; D not resolved. The CDR3 is 15 residues long. Germline-derived CDR1 and CDR2 are MNHEY and SVGAGI. V shed 0 bases and J shed 1 base, with 7 bases lying between them. CDR3 bases: TGTGCCAGCAGTTACTCGTCCGGGAGCAATCAGCCCCAGCATTTT. Encoded protein: CASSYSSGSNQPQHF.

This clone showed up just once. The rearrangement uses TRBV28 and TRBJ1-2; D is unresolved. CDR3 length: 12 amino acids. Between the trimmed V and J ends, which lost 5 bases and 3 bases, there was a span of 7 bases. Germline loops: CDR1 MDHEN, CDR2 SYDVKM. CDR3 nucleotide sequence: TGTGCCAGCAGTCCGGCGGACTATGGCTACACCTTC. Protein sequence: CASSPADYGYTF.

The chain links TRBV30 to TRBJ2-7; possibly TRBD1 for D (5 bases). The CDR3 is 12 residues long. V lost 5 bases to trimming and J lost 0 bases, with 8 bases between them. Germline V CDR1 and CDR2: GTSNPN, SVGIG (reference sequence). CDR3 loop: CAWAGYSYEQYF. CDR3 DNA: TGTGCCTGGGCAGGGTACTCCTACGAGCAGTACTTC.

J is TRBJ2-1 and V is TRBV27; 7 bases line up with TRBD2. CDR3 size: 14 residues. Unmatched junction bases numbered 6, after V lost 7 bases and J lost 3 bases. The germline V gene has CDR1 MNHEY and CDR2 SMNVEV (reference sequence). CDR3 residues: CASTGLDNYNEQFF. The CDR3 DNA follows: TGTGCCAGCACCGGACTAGACAACTACAATGAGCAGTTCTTC.

A single count supports this clone. The DNA of the CDR3 is TGTGCCAGCAGTTTATTAGGGCCGGAGGGTCCCTACCAAGAGACCCAGTACTTC. Translation: CASSLLGPEGPYQETQYF. V gene TRBV27 combines with J gene TRBJ2-5; D possibly corresponds to TRBD2 (6 bases). V dropped 1 base and J dropped 0 bases, with 18 bases sitting between them. The CDR3 spans 18 residues. CDR1 and CDR2 (germline): MNHEY, SMNVEV (reference sequence).

The chain employs TRBV9 and TRBJ1-1, with a possible D match to TRBD1 (5 bases). V lost 0 bases and J lost 3, with 9 bases in between. The CDR3 has 14 amino acids. The germline CDR1 and CDR2 sequences are SGDLS and YYNGEE. The CDR3 region is CASSVGQSHTEAFF. The CDR3 DNA is TGTGCCAGCAGCGTAGGACAGTCACACACTGAAGCTTTCTTT.